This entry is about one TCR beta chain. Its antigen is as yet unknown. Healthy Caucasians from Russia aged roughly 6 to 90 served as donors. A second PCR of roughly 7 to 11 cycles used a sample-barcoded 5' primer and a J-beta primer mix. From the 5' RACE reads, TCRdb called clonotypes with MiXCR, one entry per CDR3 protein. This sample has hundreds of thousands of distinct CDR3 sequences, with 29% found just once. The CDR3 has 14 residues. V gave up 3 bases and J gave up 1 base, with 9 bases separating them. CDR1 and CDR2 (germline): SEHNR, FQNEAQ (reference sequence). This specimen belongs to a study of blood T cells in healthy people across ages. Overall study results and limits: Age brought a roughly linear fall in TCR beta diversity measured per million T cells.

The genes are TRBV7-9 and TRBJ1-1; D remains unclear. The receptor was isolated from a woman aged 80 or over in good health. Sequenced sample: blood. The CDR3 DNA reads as TGTGCCAGCAGCTTTTGGAGCAAGAACACTGAAGCTTTCTTT. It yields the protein CASSFWSKNTEAFF.